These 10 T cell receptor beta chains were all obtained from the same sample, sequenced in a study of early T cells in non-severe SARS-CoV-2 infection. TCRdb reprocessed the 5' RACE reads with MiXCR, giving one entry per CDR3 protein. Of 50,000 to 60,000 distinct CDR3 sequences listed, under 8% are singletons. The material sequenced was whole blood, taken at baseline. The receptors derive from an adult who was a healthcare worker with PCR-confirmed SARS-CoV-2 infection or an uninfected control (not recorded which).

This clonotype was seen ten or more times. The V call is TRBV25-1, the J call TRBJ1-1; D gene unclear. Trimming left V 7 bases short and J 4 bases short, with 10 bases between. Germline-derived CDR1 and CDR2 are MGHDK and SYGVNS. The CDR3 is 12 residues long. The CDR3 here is CASNSEGTEAFF. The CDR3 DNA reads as TGTGCCAGCAATTCCGAGGGCACTGAAGCTTTCTTT. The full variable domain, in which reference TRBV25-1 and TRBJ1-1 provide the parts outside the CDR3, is EADIYQTPRYLVIGTGKKITLECSQTMGHDKMYWYQQDPGMELHLIHYSYGVNSTEKGDLSSESTVSRIRTEHFPLTLESARPSHTSQYLCASNSEGTEAFFGQGTRLTVV.

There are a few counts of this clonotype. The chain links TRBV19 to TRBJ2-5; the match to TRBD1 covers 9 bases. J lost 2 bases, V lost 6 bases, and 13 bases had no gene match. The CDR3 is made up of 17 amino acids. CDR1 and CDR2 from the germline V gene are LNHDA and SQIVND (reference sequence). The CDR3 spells CASSPGSWTGAQETQYF. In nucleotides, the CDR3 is TGTGCCAGTAGCCCGGGATCTTGGACAGGGGCGCAAGAGACCCAGTACTTC.

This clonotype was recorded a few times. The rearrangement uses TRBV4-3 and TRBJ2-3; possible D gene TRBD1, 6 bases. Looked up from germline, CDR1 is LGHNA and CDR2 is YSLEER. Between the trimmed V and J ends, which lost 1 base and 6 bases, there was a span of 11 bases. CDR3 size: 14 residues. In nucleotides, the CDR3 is TGCGCCAGCAGCCAAGTAACACAGGGTGATACGCAGTATTTT. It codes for CASSQVTQGDTQYF.

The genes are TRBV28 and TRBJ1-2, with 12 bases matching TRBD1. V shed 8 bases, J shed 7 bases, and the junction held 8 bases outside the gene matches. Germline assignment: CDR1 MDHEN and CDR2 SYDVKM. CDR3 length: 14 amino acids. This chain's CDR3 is CASVPGQGASGYTF. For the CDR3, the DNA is TGTGCCAGCGTACCGGGACAGGGGGCGTCTGGCTACACCTTC.

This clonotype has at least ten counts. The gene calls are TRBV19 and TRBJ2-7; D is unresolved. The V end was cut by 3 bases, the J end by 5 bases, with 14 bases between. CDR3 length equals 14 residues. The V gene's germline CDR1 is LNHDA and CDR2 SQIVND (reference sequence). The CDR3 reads CASSIRSGSDEQYF. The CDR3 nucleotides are TGTGCCAGTAGTATTCGTTCGGGCAGTGACGAGCAGTACTTC.

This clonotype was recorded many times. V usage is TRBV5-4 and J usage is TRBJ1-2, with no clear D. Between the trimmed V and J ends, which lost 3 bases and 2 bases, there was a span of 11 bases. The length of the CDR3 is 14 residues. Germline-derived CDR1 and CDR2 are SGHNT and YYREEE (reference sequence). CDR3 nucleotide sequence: TGTGCCAGCAGCTCGAGCCCCCCGAACTATGGCTACACCTTC. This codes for CASSSSPPNYGYTF. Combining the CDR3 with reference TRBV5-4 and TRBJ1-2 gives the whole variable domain ETGVTQSPTHLIKTRGQQVTLRCSSQSGHNTVSWYQQALGQGPQFIFQYYREEENGRGNFPPRFSGLQFPNYSSELNVNALELDDSALYLCASSSSPPNYGYTFGSGTRLTVV.

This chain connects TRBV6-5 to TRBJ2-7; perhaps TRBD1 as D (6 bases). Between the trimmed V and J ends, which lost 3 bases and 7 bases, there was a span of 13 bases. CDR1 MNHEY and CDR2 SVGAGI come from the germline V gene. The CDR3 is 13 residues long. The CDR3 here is CASSYGQRREQYF. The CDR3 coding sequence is TGTGCCAGCAGTTATGGACAGCGTCGGGAGCAGTACTTC.

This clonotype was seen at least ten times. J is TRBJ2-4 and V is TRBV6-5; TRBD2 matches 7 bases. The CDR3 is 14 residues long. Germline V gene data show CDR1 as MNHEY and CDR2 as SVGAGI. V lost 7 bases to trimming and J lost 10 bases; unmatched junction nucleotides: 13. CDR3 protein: CASMSGTGGLIQYF. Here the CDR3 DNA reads TGTGCCAGCATGAGCGGAACCGGGGGACTAATTCAGTACTTC.

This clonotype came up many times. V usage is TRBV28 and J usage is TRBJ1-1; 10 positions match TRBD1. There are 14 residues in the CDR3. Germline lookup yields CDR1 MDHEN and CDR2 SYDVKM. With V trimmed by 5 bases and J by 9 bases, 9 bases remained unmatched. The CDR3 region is CASSTNRDRGKAFF. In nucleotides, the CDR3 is TGTGCCAGCAGTACAAACCGGGACAGGGGAAAAGCTTTCTTT.

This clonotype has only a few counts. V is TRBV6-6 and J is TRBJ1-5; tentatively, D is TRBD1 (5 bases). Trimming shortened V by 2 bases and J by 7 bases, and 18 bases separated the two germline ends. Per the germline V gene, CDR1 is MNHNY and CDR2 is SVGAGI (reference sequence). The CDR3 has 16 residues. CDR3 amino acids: CASSYRPDRPGQPQHF. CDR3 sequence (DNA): TGTGCCAGCAGTTACCGACCGGACCGCCCAGGGCAGCCCCAGCATTTT.